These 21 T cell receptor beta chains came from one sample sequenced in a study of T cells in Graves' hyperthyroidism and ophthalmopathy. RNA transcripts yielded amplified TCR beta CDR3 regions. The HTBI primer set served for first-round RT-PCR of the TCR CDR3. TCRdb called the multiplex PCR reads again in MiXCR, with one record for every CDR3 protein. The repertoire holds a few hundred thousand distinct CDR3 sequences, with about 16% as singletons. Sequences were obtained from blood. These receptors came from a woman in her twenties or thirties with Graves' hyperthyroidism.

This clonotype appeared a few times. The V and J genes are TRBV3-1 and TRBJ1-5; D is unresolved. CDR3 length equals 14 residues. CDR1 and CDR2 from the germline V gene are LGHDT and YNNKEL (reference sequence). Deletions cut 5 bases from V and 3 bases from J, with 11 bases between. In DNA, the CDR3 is TGTGCCAGCAGCTCTCGCCGGGACAATCAGCCCCAGCATTTT. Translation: CASSSRRDNQPQHF.

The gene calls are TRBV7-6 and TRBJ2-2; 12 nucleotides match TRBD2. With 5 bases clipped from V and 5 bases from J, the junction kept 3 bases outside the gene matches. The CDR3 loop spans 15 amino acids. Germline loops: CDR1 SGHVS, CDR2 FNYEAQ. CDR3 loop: CASSLGTSGTGELFF. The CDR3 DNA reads TGTGCCAGCAGCCTCGGGACTAGCGGGACCGGGGAGCTGTTTTTT. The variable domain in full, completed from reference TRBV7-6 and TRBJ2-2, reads GAGVSQSPRYKVTKRGQDVALRCDPISGHVSLYWYRQALGQGPEFLTYFNYEAQQDKSGLPNDRFSAERPEGSISTLTIQRTEQRDSAMYRCASSLGTSGTGELFFGEGSRLTVL.

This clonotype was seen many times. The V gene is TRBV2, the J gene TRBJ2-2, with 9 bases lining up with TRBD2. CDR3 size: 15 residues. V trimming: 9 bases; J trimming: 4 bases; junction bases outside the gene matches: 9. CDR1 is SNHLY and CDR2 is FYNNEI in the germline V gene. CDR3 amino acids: CARSPSGKATGELFF. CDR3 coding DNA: TGTGCCAGAAGCCCTAGCGGGAAAGCCACCGGGGAGCTGTTTTTT.

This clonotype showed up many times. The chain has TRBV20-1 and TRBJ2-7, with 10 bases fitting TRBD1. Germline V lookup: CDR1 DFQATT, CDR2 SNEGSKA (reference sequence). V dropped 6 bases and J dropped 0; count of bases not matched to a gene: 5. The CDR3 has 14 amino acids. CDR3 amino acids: CSAGDRGNSYEQYF. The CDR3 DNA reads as TGCAGTGCGGGGGACAGGGGCAACTCCTACGAGCAGTACTTC.

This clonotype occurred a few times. This CDR3 is CSARDLPYNEQFF. The CDR3 DNA reads as TGCAGTGCTAGAGATCTCCCGTACAATGAGCAGTTCTTC. This chain joins TRBV20-1 and TRBJ2-1; D not certain. Between the trimmed V and J ends, which lost 0 bases and 4 bases, there was a span of 7 bases. This CDR3 spans 13 amino acids. Germline values: CDR1 DFQATT, CDR2 SNEGSKA (reference sequence).

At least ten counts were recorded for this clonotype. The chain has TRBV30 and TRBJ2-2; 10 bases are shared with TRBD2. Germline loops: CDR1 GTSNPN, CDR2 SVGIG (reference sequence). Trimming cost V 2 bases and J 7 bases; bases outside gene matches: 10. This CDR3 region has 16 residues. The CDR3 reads CAWSQILAGAGGELFF. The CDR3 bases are TGTGCCTGGAGTCAAATCCTAGCGGGAGCGGGCGGGGAGCTGTTTTTT.

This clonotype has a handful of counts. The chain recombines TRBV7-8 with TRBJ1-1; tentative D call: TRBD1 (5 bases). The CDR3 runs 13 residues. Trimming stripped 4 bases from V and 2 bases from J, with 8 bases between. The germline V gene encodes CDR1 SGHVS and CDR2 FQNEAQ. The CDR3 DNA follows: TGTGCCAGCAGCTCTGACAGAAACACTGAAGCTTTCTTT. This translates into CASSSDRNTEAFF.

CDR3 nucleotides: TGCGCCAGCAGTGATGCAGGACTAGCGGGAGTAAGAGAGGAGCAGTACTTC. As protein: CASSDAGLAGVREEQYF. The gene calls are TRBV10-1 and TRBJ2-7; 13 nucleotides agree with TRBD2. Germline assignment: CDR1 WNHNN and CDR2 SYGVQD (reference sequence). This CDR3 region has 17 residues. Trimming cost V 3 bases and J 7 bases; bases outside gene matches: 12.

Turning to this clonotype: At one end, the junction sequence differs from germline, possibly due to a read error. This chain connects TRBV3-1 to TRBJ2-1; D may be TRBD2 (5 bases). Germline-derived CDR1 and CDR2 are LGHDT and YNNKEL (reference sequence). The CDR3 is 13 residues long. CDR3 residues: CASSHPGNNVQFF. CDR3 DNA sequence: TGTGCCAGCAGCCACCCGGGAAACAATGTGCAGTTCTTC.

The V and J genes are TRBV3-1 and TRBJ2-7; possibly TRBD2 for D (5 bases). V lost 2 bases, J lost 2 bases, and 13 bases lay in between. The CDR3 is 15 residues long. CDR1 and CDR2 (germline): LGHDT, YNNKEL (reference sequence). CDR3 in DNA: TGTGCCAGCAGCCAAATCTCCAGCGGAGCCTACGAGCAGTACTTC. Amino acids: CASSQISSGAYEQYF.

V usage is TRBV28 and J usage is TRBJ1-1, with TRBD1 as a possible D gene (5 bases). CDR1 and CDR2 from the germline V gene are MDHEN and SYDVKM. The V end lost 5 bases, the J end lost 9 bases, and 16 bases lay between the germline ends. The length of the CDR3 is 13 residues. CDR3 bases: TGTGCCAGCAGTCTAGTCGGGGGAAATAAAGCTTTCTTT. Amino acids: CASSLVGGNKAFF. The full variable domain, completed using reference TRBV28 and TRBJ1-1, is DVKVTQSSRYLVKRTGEKVFLECVQDMDHENMFWYRQDPGLGLRLIYFSYDVKMKEKGDIPEGYSVSREKKERFSLILESASTNQTSMYLCASSLVGGNKAFFGQGTRLTVV.

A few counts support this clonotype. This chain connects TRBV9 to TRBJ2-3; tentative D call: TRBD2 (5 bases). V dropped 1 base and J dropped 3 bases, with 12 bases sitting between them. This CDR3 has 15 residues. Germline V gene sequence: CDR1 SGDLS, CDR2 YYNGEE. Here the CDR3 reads CASSVSAPGTDTQYF. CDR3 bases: TGTGCCAGCAGCGTATCAGCCCCGGGGACAGATACGCAGTATTTT. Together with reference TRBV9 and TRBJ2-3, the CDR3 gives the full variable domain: DSGVTQTPKHLITATGQRVTLRCSPRSGDLSVYWYQQSLDQGLQFLIQYYNGEERAKGNILERFSAQQFPDLHSELNLSSLELGDSALYFCASSVSAPGTDTQYFGPGTRLTVL.

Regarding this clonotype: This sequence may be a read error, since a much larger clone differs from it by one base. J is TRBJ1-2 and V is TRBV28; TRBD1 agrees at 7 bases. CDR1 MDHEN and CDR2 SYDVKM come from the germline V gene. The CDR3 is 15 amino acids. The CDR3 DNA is TGTGCCTGCAGTTTATCCGACAGGGTAGGCTATGGCTACACCTTC. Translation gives CACSLSDRVGYGYTF.

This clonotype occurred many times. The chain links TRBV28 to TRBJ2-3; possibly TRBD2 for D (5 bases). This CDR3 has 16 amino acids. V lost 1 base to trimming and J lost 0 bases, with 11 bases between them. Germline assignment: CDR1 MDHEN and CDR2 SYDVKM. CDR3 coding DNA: TGTGCCAGCAGTTTATCACGGACTCGAAGCACAGATACGCAGTATTTT. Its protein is CASSLSRTRSTDTQYF. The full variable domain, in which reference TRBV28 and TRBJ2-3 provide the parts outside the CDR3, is DVKVTQSSRYLVKRTGEKVFLECVQDMDHENMFWYRQDPGLGLRLIYFSYDVKMKEKGDIPEGYSVSREKKERFSLILESASTNQTSMYLCASSLSRTRSTDTQYFGPGTRLTVL.

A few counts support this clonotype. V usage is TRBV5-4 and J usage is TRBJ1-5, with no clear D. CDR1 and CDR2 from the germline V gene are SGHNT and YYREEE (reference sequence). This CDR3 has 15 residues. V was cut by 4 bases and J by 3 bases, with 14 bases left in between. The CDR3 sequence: CASSRSQDPNQPQHF. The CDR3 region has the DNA TGTGCCAGCAGCCGCAGCCAGGATCCCAATCAGCCCCAGCATTTT. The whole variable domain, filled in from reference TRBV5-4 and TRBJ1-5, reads ETGVTQSPTHLIKTRGQQVTLRCSSQSGHNTVSWYQQALGQGPQFIFQYYREEENGRGNFPPRFSGLQFPNYSSELNVNALELDDSALYLCASSRSQDPNQPQHFGDGTRLSIL.

The CDR3 DNA reads TGCAGAGTACCGGGACTAGCGGCTTCGCTGGCCGGGGAGCTGTTTTTT. It yields the protein CRVPGLAASLAGELFF. V is TRBV20-1 and J is TRBJ2-2, with 11 bases lining up with TRBD2. Germline V gene sequence: CDR1 DFQATT, CDR2 SNEGSKA (reference sequence). This CDR3 is 16 amino acids long.

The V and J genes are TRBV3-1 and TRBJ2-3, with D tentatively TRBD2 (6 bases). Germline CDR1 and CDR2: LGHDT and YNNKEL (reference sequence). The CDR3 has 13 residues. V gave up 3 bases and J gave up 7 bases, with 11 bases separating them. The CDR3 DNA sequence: TGTGCCAGCAGCCACACCGGGAGAAATACGCAGTATTTT. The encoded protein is CASSHTGRNTQYF.

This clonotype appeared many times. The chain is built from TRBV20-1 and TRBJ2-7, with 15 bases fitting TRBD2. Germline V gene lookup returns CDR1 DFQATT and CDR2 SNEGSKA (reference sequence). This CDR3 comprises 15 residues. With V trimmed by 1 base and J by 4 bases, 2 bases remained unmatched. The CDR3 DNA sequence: TGCAGTGCTAGAGGGGGACTAGCGGGAGGTTACGAGCAGTACTTC. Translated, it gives CSARGGLAGGYEQYF.

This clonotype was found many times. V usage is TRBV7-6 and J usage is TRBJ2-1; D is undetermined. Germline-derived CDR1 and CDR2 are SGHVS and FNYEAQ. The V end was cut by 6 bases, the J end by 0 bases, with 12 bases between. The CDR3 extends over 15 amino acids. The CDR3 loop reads CASSFRVGSYNEQFF. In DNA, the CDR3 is TGTGCCAGCAGTTTCAGAGTTGGCTCCTACAATGAGCAGTTCTTC.

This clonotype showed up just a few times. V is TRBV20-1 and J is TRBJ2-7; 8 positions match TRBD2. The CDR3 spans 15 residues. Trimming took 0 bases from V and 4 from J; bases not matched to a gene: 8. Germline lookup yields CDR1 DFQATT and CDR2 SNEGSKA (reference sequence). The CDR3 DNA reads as TGCAGTGCTAGAGACTTGAGCGGGAGTCTGTACGAGCAGTACTTC. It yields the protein CSARDLSGSLYEQYF.

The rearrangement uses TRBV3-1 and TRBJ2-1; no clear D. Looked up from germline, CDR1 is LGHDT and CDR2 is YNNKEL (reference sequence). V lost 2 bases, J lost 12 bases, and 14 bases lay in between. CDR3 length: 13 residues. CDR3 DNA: TGTGCCAGCAGCCAAATAAGGTCGGGTGGGCAGTTCTTC. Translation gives CASSQIRSGGQFF.